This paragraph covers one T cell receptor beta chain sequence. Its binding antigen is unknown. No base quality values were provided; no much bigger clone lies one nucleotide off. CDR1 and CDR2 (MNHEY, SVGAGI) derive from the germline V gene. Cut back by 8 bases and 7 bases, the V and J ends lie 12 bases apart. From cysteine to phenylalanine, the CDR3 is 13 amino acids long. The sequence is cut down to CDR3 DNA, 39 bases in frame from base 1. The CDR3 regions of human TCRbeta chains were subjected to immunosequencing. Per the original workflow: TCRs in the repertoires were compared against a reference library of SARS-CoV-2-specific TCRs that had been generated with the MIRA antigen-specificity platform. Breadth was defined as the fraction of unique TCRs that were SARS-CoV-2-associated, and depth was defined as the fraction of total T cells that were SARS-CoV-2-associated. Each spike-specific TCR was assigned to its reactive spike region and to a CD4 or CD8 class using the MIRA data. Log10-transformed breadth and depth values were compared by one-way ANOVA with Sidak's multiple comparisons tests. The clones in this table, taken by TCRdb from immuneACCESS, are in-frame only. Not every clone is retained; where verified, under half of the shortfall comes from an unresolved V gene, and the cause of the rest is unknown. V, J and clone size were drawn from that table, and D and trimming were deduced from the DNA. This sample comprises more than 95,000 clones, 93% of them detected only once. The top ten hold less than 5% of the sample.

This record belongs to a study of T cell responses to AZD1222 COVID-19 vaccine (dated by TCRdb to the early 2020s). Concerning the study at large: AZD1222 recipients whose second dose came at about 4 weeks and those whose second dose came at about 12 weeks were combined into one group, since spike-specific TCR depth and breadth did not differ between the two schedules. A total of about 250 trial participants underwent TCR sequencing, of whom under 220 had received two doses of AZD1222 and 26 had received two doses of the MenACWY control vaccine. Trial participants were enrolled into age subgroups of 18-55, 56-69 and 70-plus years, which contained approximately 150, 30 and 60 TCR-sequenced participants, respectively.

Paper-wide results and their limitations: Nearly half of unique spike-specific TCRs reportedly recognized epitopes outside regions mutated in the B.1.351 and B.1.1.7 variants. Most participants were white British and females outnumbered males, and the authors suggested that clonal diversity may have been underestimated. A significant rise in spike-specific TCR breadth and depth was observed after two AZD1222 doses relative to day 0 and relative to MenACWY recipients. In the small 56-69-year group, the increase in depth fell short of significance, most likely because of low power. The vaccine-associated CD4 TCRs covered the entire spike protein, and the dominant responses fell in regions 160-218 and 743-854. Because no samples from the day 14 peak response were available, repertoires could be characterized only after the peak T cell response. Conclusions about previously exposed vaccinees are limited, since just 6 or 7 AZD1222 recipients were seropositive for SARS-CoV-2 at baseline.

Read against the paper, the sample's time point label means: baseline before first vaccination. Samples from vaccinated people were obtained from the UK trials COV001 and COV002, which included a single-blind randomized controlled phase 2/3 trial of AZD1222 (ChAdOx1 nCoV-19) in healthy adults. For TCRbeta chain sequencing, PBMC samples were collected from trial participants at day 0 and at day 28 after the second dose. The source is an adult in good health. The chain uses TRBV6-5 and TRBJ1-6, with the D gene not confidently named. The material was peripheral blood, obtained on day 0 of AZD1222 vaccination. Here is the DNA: TGTGCCAGCCGTCGGGCGGGGAATTCACCCCTCCACTTT. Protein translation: CASRRAGNSPLHF.